The 25 T cell receptor beta chains given below trace back to one sample, sequenced in a study of T cell changes during pregnancy in multiple sclerosis. Some clones are missing from TCRdb's copy, which holds only in-frame ones; the method was immunoSEQ multiplex PCR. The sample holds about 67,000 clones; more than 85% are singletons and the top ten take about 2%. The sequenced sample was peripheral blood, obtained in the first trimester of pregnancy. All receptors come from a female donor with multiple sclerosis, enrolled in a pregnancy study.

The J gene is TRBJ2-7, the V gene TRBV6-1, with 9 nucleotides matching TRBD1. V shed 6 bases and J 3 bases; nucleotides not matched to a gene: 3. In germline, CDR1 is MNHNS, CDR2 SASEGT. The CDR3 is made up of 13 amino acids. Written as DNA, the CDR3 is TGTGCCAGCAGCAGGGACAGGGTCTACGAGCAGTACTTC. Protein: CASSRDRVYEQYF.

The chain employs TRBV29-1 and TRBJ2-7, with D maybe TRBD1 (6 bases). Trimming shortened V by 7 bases and J by 5 bases, and 18 bases separated the two germline ends. There are 13 residues in the CDR3. The germline gives CDR1 SQVTM, CDR2 ANQGSEA. The CDR3: CSAYTGLIDEQYF. The CDR3, as DNA: TGCAGCGCCTACACAGGGTTAATCGACGAGCAGTACTTC.

V is TRBV6-1 and J is TRBJ1-2; a weak D match, TRBD1 (6 bases). Trimming stripped 6 bases from V and 5 bases from J, with 10 bases between. Per the germline V gene, CDR1 is MNHNS and CDR2 is SASEGT. CDR3 length equals 12 residues. The CDR3 reads CASRHQGYGYTF. DNA for the CDR3: TGTGCCAGCAGGCATCAGGGGTATGGCTACACCTTC.

This chain joins TRBV5-1 and TRBJ2-7, with TRBD1 matching over 8 bases. V dropped 5 bases and J dropped 5; count of bases not matched to a gene: 9. CDR1 is SGHRS, CDR2 YFSETQ, per germline. This CDR3 is 14 amino acids long. CDR3 DNA sequence: TGCGCCAGCAGGGTTGGGACAGGAGTCCACGAGCAGTACTTC. It yields the protein CASRVGTGVHEQYF.

The genes are TRBV10-3 and TRBJ1-1; D gene uncertain. This CDR3 comprises 14 residues. CDR1 and CDR2 from the germline V gene are ENHRY and SYGVKD. V was shortened by 6 bases and J by 5 bases, with 16 bases between the two germline ends. This CDR3 is CAISSTGLGTEAFF. The CDR3, as DNA: TGTGCCATCAGCTCGACGGGTCTTGGTACTGAAGCTTTCTTT.

This clone turned up a few times. The chain carries TRBV2 and TRBJ2-2, with 11 bases aligning to TRBD2. Germline CDR1 reads SNHLY; CDR2 reads FYNNEI. Trimming cost V 6 bases and J 12 bases; bases outside gene matches: 15. This CDR3 is built from 16 residues. CDR3 DNA: TGTGCCAGCAGAGGTCCCGGGACTAGCGGCGTAAACAAGCTGTTTTTT. Its protein is CASRGPGTSGVNKLFF. Variable domain in full (rest from reference TRBV2 and TRBJ2-2): EPEVTQTPSHQVTQMGQEVILRCVPISNHLYFYWYRQILGQKVEFLVSFYNNEISEKSEIFDDQFSVERPDGSNFTLKIRSTKLEDSAMYFCASRGPGTSGVNKLFFGEGSRLTVL.

This rearrangement joins TRBV6-6 to TRBJ2-1; a possible D gene is TRBD1 (6 bases). V dropped 6 bases and J dropped 10 bases, with 19 bases sitting between them. Germline V gene sequence: CDR1 MNHNY, CDR2 SVGAGI (reference sequence). This CDR3 is 14 amino acids long. The CDR3 DNA reads TGTGCCAGCAGCTCACTTAAAGGGGGTAGGGAGCAGTTCTTC. It translates to CASSSLKGGREQFF.

This clone was detected only once. This chain links TRBV5-1 with TRBJ2-1; the match to TRBD2 covers 12 bases. This CDR3 has 17 amino acids. The germline gives CDR1 SGHRS, CDR2 YFSETQ. V shed 4 bases and J 3 bases; nucleotides not matched to a gene: 8. CDR3 protein: CASSTPSGLAGYNEQFF. DNA for the CDR3: TGCGCCAGCAGCACCCCTTCGGGACTAGCGGGCTACAATGAGCAGTTCTTC.

The genes are TRBV9 and TRBJ1-2, with 8 bases matching TRBD1. Trimming took 0 bases from V and 5 from J; bases not matched to a gene: 9. Germline V gene sequence: CDR1 SGDLS, CDR2 YYNGEE. The CDR3 totals 16 residues. CDR3 amino acids: CASSVGQGAEGYGYTF. CDR3 nucleotides: TGTGCCAGCAGCGTAGGCCAGGGGGCCGAGGGTTATGGCTACACCTTC.

This CDR3 is CASSLATGGNTEAFF. The CDR3 bases are TGTGCCAGCAGCCTAGCGACAGGGGGTAACACTGAAGCTTTCTTT. This chain uses TRBV6-5 with TRBJ1-1; 9 nucleotides align to TRBD1. Germline loops: CDR1 MNHEY, CDR2 SVGAGI. The CDR3 spans 15 residues. With 6 bases clipped from V and 2 bases from J, the junction kept 7 bases outside the gene matches.

J is TRBJ1-5 and V is TRBV6-1; D is possibly TRBD1 (6 bases). This CDR3 has 14 amino acids. V shed 6 bases and J shed 7 bases, with 16 bases lying between them. Germline values: CDR1 MNHNS, CDR2 SASEGT. The CDR3: CASRSAHREQPQHF. The CDR3 nucleotides are TGTGCCAGCAGATCAGCCCACAGGGAACAGCCCCAGCATTTT.

V and J are TRBV12-2 and TRBJ1-1; TRBD1 reflects the table's D call only, with no check against the DNA. TRBV12-2 is a pseudogene. CDR3 length equals 16 residues. The CDR3 reads CASRFGTAIRNTEAFF. In nucleotides, the CDR3 is TGTGCAAGTCGCTTCGGGACAGCCATACGGAACACTGAAGCTTTCTTT.

This clone was picked up a small number of times. The J gene is TRBJ2-7, the V gene TRBV7-9, with 7 bases fitting TRBD2. The CDR3 has 18 amino acids. The germline gives CDR1 SEHNR, CDR2 FQNEAQ (reference sequence). V lost 4 bases and J lost 0; bases outside the gene matches: 15. The CDR3 DNA sequence: TGTGCCAGCAGCTCCCAAAAGGTCCCAGGGAGGGCCTCCTACGAGCAGTACTTC. It encodes CASSSQKVPGRASYEQYF.

This sequence joins TRBV7-2 and TRBJ1-1; a possible D gene is TRBD1 (6 bases). The CDR3 is 13 residues long. Deletions cut 5 bases from V and 6 bases from J, with 13 bases between. The germline gives CDR1 SGHTA, CDR2 FQGNSA. In nucleotides, the CDR3 is TGTGCCAGCAGCACTGGACAGCTCTCTGAAGCTTTCTTT. Its protein product is CASSTGQLSEAFF.

The J gene is TRBJ1-2, the V gene TRBV29-1; D gene unclear. The CDR3 spans 13 residues. Germline CDR1 and CDR2: SQVTM and ANQGSEA. With 5 bases removed from V and 8 bases from J, the gap between germline ends came to 18 bases. CDR3 nucleotides: TGCAGCGTTAGGTCGGTCCTGGTAGCGGGCTACACCTTC. Translating gives CSVRSVLVAGYTF.

The V gene is TRBV2, the J gene TRBJ1-2; 9 bases align to TRBD1. CDR3 length: 15 amino acids. Germline trimming cut 5 bases from V and 4 bases from J; bases unmatched to any gene: 8. Germline lookup yields CDR1 SNHLY and CDR2 FYNNEI. The CDR3 coding sequence is TGTGCCAGCAGTCAAAGGGGACAGGGAGCCTATGGCTACACCTTC. It translates to CASSQRGQGAYGYTF.

This chain connects TRBV29-1 to TRBJ1-4, with D possibly matching TRBD1 (5 bases). Per the germline V gene, CDR1 is SQVTM and CDR2 is ANQGSEA. CDR3 length: 14 residues. Trimming shortened V by 4 bases and J by 6 bases, and 15 bases separated the two germline ends. The CDR3 reads CSVAREGVDEKLFF. CDR3 bases: TGCAGCGTTGCAAGGGAAGGGGTTGATGAAAAACTGTTTTTT.

This rearrangement joins TRBV6-6 to TRBJ2-7, with TRBD1 as a possible D gene (6 bases). V was trimmed by 6 bases and J by 1 base, leaving 13 bases between them. This CDR3 spans 14 amino acids. Germline CDR1 MNHNY, CDR2 SVGAGI (reference sequence). The CDR3 DNA follows: TGTGCCAGCAGCCCTCGGGACAAGTCCTACGAGCAGTACTTC. Residues: CASSPRDKSYEQYF.

The chain is built from TRBV28 and TRBJ2-7; TRBD1 matches at 8 bases. Germline-derived CDR1 and CDR2 are MDHEN and SYDVKM. Trimming removed 5 bases from V and 2 bases from J; junction bases left unmatched: 8. The CDR3 totals 15 residues. CDR3 in amino acids: CASSPPTGATYEQYF. CDR3 DNA sequence: TGTGCCAGCAGTCCTCCGACAGGGGCGACCTACGAGCAGTACTTC.

The chain is built from TRBV6-5 and TRBJ2-5, with D possibly being TRBD1 (6 bases). Trimming took off 4 bases at V and 4 bases at J, with 10 bases between the two ends. The CDR3 is 13 amino acids. Per germline, CDR1 MNHEY and CDR2 SVGAGI. The CDR3 reads CASSSAGVETQYF. The CDR3 DNA reads TGTGCCAGCAGTTCGGCAGGGGTAGAGACCCAGTACTTC.

The genes are TRBV6-5 and TRBJ1-4; possibly TRBD1 for D (5 bases). Germline V gene sequence: CDR1 MNHEY, CDR2 SVGAGI. Trimming cost V 2 bases and J 5 bases, with 9 bases left between them. This CDR3 is built from 14 residues. CDR3 in amino acids: CASSYRQPNEKLFF. CDR3 coding DNA: TGTGCCAGCAGTTACCGACAGCCAAATGAAAAACTGTTTTTT.

This chain connects TRBV6-1 to TRBJ1-5; D unclear. V lost 0 bases to trimming and J lost 3 bases, with 12 bases between them. This CDR3 has 16 amino acids. The germline V gene has CDR1 MNHNS and CDR2 SASEGT. CDR3: CASSEASVRFNQPQHF. In nucleotides, the CDR3 is TGTGCCAGCAGTGAAGCCTCGGTTAGATTCAATCAGCCCCAGCATTTT.

Regarding this clone: The same CDR3 arises from other DNA sequences in this sample as well. The rearrangement uses TRBV19 and TRBJ1-1, with 8 nucleotides matching TRBD1. V shed 9 bases, J shed 1 base, and the junction held 4 bases outside the gene matches. Germline loops: CDR1 LNHDA, CDR2 SQIVND (reference sequence). CDR3 length equals 13 residues. The CDR3 coding sequence is TGTGCCAGCCGAGACAGGGGGAACACTGAAGCTTTCTTT. Residues: CASRDRGNTEAFF.

The rearrangement links TRBV28 to TRBJ1-5, with 7 bases identical to TRBD1. The V gene end was trimmed by 5 bases and the J gene end by 6 bases; junction bases not matched to a gene: 16. The CDR3 totals 17 residues. From germline, CDR1 is MDHEN and CDR2 SYDVKM. CDR3 sequence: CASSPSSGRGAGQPQHF. The DNA of the CDR3 is TGTGCCAGCAGTCCCTCGAGCGGCAGGGGGGCGGGTCAGCCCCAGCATTTT.

J is TRBJ2-7 and V is TRBV4-1, with 9 bases identical to TRBD1. Germline loops: CDR1 MGHRA, CDR2 YSYEKL. The CDR3 covers 15 residues. J lost 2 bases, V lost 4 bases, and 6 bases had no gene match. CDR3 sequence reads: CASSPNRGPTYEQYF. CDR3 DNA: TGCGCCAGCAGCCCCAACAGGGGGCCAACCTACGAGCAGTACTTC.